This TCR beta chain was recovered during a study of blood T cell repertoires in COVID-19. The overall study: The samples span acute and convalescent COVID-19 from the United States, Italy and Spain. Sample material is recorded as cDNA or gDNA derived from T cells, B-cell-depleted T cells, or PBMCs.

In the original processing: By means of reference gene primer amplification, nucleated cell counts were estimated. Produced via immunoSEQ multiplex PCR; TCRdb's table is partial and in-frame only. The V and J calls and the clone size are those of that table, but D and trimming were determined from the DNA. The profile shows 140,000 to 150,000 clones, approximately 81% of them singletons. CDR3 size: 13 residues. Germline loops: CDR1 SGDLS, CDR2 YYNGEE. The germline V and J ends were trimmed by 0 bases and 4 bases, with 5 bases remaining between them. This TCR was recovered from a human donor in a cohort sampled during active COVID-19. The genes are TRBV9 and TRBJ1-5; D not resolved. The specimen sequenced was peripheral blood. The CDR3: CASSVAPNQPQHF. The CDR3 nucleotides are TGTGCCAGCAGCGTAGCCCCAAATCAGCCCCAGCATTTT.